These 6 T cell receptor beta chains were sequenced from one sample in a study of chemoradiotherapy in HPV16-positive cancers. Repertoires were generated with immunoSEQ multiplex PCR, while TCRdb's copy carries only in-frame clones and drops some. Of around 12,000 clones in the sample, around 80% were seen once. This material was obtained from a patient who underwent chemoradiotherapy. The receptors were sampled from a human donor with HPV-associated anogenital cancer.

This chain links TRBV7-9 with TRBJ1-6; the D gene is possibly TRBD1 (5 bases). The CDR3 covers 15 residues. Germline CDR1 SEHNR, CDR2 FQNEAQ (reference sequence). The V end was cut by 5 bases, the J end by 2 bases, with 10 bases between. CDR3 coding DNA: TGTGCCAGCAGCGCGACAGATGCCTATAATTCACCCCTCCACTTT. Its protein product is CASSATDAYNSPLHF.

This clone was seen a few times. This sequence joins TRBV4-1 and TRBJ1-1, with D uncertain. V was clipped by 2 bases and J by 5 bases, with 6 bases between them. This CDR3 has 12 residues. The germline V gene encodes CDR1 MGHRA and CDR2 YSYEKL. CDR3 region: CASSQTRTEAFF. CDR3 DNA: TGCGCCAGCAGCCAAACCCGGACTGAAGCTTTCTTT.

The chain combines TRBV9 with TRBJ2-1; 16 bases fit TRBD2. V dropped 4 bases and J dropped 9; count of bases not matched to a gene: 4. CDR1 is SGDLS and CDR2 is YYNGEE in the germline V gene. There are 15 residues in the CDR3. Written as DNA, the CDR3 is TGTGCCAGCAGCCTCGGGACTAGCGGGGGGGGTGAGCAGTTCTTC. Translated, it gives CASSLGTSGGGEQFF.

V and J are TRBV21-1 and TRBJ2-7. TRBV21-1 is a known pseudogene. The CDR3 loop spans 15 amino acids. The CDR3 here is CASSNDGVGYYEQYF. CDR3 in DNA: TGTGCCAGCAGCAATGACGGAGTGGGCTACTACGAGCAGTACTTC.

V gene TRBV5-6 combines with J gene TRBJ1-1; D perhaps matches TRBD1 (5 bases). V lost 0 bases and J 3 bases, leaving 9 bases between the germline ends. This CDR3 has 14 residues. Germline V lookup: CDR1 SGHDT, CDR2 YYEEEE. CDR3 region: CASSLVGDHTEAFF. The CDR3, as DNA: TGTGCCAGCAGCTTGGTGGGGGATCACACTGAAGCTTTCTTT. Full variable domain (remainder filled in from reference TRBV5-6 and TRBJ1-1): DAGVTQSPTHLIKTRGQQVTLRCSPKSGHDTVSWYQQALGQGPQFIFQYYEEEERQRGNFPDRFSGHQFPNYSSELNVNALLLGDSALYLCASSLVGDHTEAFFGQGTRLTVV.

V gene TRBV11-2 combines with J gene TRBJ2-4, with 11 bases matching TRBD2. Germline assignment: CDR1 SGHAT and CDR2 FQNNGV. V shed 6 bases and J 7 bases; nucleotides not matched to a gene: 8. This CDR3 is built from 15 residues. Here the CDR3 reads CASSLSSGGRNIQYF. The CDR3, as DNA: TGTGCCAGCAGTTTATCTAGCGGGGGGAGGAACATTCAGTACTTC.